Presented here are 26 T cell receptor beta chains from one specimen sequenced in a study of control samples from healthy donors and cancer patients. Method: immunoSEQ multiplex PCR; TCRdb's copy keeps in-frame clones and lacks some. The data contain roughly 120,000 clones, under 95% of them seen just once; the ten biggest clones take up under 2%. The sequenced sample was PBMCs. All receptors come from a man over 45 with head and neck cancer.

The chain joins TRBV5-6 to TRBJ2-4, with a tentative D call TRBD1 (5 bases). Looked up from germline, CDR1 is SGHDT and CDR2 is YYEEEE. This CDR3 has 14 amino acids. The V gene lost 2 bases and the J gene lost 6 bases, with 12 bases spanning the gap. The CDR3 nucleotides read TGTGCCAGCAGCTTTGCCCAGGGATTAAACATTCAGTACTTC. Amino acid sequence: CASSFAQGLNIQYF.

The chain carries TRBV29-1 and TRBJ1-2, with a possible D match to TRBD1 (5 bases). The CDR3 covers 13 residues. V lost 6 bases and J 4 bases, leaving 15 bases between the germline ends. From germline, CDR1 is SQVTM and CDR2 ANQGSEA. The CDR3 bases are TGCAGCGTGTGTCCTACAGGAGGCTATGGCTACACCTTC. The encoded protein is CSVCPTGGYGYTF.

The J gene is TRBJ1-1, the V gene TRBV4-2, with D possibly matching TRBD1 (5 bases). Trimming took off 0 bases at V and 2 bases at J, with 10 bases between the two ends. Germline CDR1 reads LGHNA; CDR2 reads YNFKEQ. The CDR3 has 15 residues. The CDR3 spells CASSQERQGNTEAFF. CDR3 coding DNA: TGTGCCAGCAGCCAAGAACGCCAGGGTAACACTGAAGCTTTCTTT.

This clone appeared once. The rearrangement joins TRBV18 to TRBJ2-7; a weak D match, TRBD1 (6 bases). This CDR3 has 14 residues. The germline V and J ends were trimmed by 4 bases and 3 bases, with 13 bases remaining between them. CDR1 KGHSH and CDR2 LQKENI come from the germline V gene. Written as DNA, the CDR3 is TGTGCCAGCTCACAACAGGGTACTAACTACGAGCAGTACTTC. Translating gives CASSQQGTNYEQYF.

J is TRBJ1-1 and V is TRBV5-6; unclear D gene. Germline V CDR1 and CDR2: SGHDT, YYEEEE. The V gene lost 2 bases and the J gene lost 1 base, with 9 bases spanning the gap. This CDR3 comprises 14 residues. The CDR3 region is CASSFLRENTEAFF. The CDR3, as DNA: TGTGCCAGCAGCTTTTTAAGGGAGAACACTGAAGCTTTCTTT.

The chain carries TRBV12-5 and TRBJ2-3; D may correspond to TRBD1 or TRBD2 (6 bases each). Trimming took off 1 base at V and 3 bases at J, with 11 bases between the two ends. This CDR3 is built from 15 residues. The germline V gene has CDR1 LGHNT and CDR2 FRNRAP. Here the CDR3 reads CASGLGGAKTDTQYF. CDR3 sequence (DNA): TGTGCTAGTGGTTTGGGGGGGGCCAAGACAGATACGCAGTATTTT.

This clone came up once. The chain employs TRBV5-4 and TRBJ2-3; TRBD2 matches 8 bases. The CDR3 length is 17 residues. Looked up from germline, CDR1 is SGHNT and CDR2 is YYREEE (reference sequence). The junction had 10 bases not matched to a gene; V was cut back by 2 bases and J by 2 bases. As DNA, the CDR3 is TGTGCCAGCAGCTTCCCTGGACTAGCCGGATTCACAGATACGCAGTATTTT. It codes for CASSFPGLAGFTDTQYF.

The chain couples TRBV7-9 to TRBJ2-6; no reliable D call. Trimming removed 1 base at V and 15 bases at J, with 7 bases between. CDR3 length: 11 residues. Germline values: CDR1 SEHNR, CDR2 FQNEAQ (reference sequence). Here the CDR3 reads CASSLVGALTF. CDR3 DNA: TGTGCCAGCAGCTTAGTCGGAGCCCTGACTTTC.

The chain carries TRBV6-2 or TRBV6-3 and TRBJ2-3; 7 bases are shared with TRBD2. Germline CDR1 is MNHEY and CDR2 is SVGEGT. CDR3 length: 15 residues. J was trimmed by 14 bases and V by 0 bases; bases with no gene match: 14. The CDR3 DNA reads TGTGCCAGCAGTTACTCGATCGATGTGACTAGCACACGGTATTTT. It encodes CASSYSIDVTSTRYF.

This chain joins TRBV30 and TRBJ1-1; unclear D gene. CDR1 is GTSNPN, CDR2 SVGIG, per germline (reference sequence). V shed 0 bases and J shed 7 bases, with 6 bases lying between them. There are 11 residues in the CDR3. CDR3 residues: CAWSVYSEAFF. The CDR3 DNA is TGTGCCTGGAGTGTATACAGTGAAGCTTTCTTT.

The sample holds a few counts of this clone. This chain uses TRBV30 with TRBJ1-6, with D uncertain. The CDR3 is made up of 13 amino acids. V gave up 3 bases and J gave up 5 bases, with 8 bases separating them. CDR1 and CDR2 (germline): GTSNPN, SVGIG (reference sequence). CDR3 loop: CAWSVRDNSPLHF. CDR3 coding DNA: TGTGCCTGGAGCGTACGAGATAATTCACCCCTCCACTTT.

The CDR3 bases are TGTGCCAGCAGCCGCGACAGGGGTAGTAAGATGAACACTGAAGCTTTCTTT. Its protein product is CASSRDRGSKMNTEAFF. This chain connects TRBV7-9 to TRBJ1-1; the match to TRBD1 covers 8 bases. The CDR3 length is 17 residues. Germline V gene lookup returns CDR1 SEHNR and CDR2 FQNEAQ (reference sequence). Germline trimming cut 5 bases from V and 0 bases from J; bases unmatched to any gene: 11.

J is TRBJ1-1 and V is TRBV6-5; D is unresolved. Germline V CDR1 and CDR2: MNHEY, SVGAGI. The CDR3 has 12 residues. V was clipped by 8 bases and J by 0 bases, with 7 bases between them. The CDR3 DNA reads TGTGCCAGCCCTAGGATGAACACTGAAGCTTTCTTT. This translates into CASPRMNTEAFF.

This clone was recorded once. The chain couples TRBV18 to TRBJ2-2; 7 positions agree with TRBD1. In germline, CDR1 is KGHSH, CDR2 LQKENI. J lost 1 base, V lost 0 bases, and 5 bases had no gene match. This CDR3 is built from 17 residues. The DNA for the CDR3 is TGTGCCAGCTCACCACCGAAAAGGGGGCTGAACACCGGGGAGCTGTTTTTT. Translated, it gives CASSPPKRGLNTGELFF.

The CDR3 DNA follows: TGTGCCAGCAGGCTAGTGGACCCAGATACGCAGTATTTT. Its translation is CASRLVDPDTQYF. The rearrangement joins TRBV6-5 to TRBJ2-3; D gene unclear. This CDR3 has 13 residues. Trimming left V 6 bases short and J 4 bases short, with 11 bases between. The germline V gene encodes CDR1 MNHEY and CDR2 SVGAGI.

This clone was detected once. This chain joins TRBV5-1 and TRBJ2-5; 10 nucleotides match TRBD2. Trimming at V came to 4 bases and at J to 1 base, leaving 7 bases not matched to a gene. The V gene's germline CDR1 is SGHRS and CDR2 YFSETQ. This CDR3 spans 16 amino acids. CDR3: CASSLSLAGAQETQYF. The CDR3 DNA reads TGCGCCAGCAGCCTTTCTCTAGCGGGGGCCCAAGAGACCCAGTACTTC.

The CDR3 region is CASSEQVFKQFF. The CDR3 nucleotides are TGTGCCAGTAGTGAACAGGTTTTTAAGCAGTTCTTC. This chain joins TRBV19 and TRBJ2-1; weak D call: TRBD1 (5 bases). The CDR3 is made up of 12 amino acids. V gave up 5 bases and J gave up 11 bases, with 13 bases separating them. The V gene's germline CDR1 is LNHDA and CDR2 SQIVND (reference sequence).

The rearrangement uses TRBV5-1 and TRBJ2-7; no clear D. Germline values: CDR1 SGHRS, CDR2 YFSETQ. CDR3 size: 15 residues. Trimming removed 3 bases at V and 5 bases at J, with 18 bases between. DNA for the CDR3: TGCGCCAGCAGCTCCACCGCCCAGTTCGCCCACGAGCAGTACTTC. Translation gives CASSSTAQFAHEQYF.

The rearrangement links TRBV21-1 to TRBJ2-7. TRBV21-1 counts as a pseudogene. The CDR3 runs 14 residues. CDR3 in amino acids: CAAVLEAGYHEQYF. In DNA, the CDR3 is TGTGCCGCTGTCTTGGAGGCAGGGTACCACGAGCAGTACTTC.

V is TRBV5-1 and J is TRBJ1-6; tentative D call: TRBD1 (6 bases). Trimming stripped 1 base from V and 0 bases from J, with 11 bases between. The CDR3 totals 17 residues. Germline loops: CDR1 SGHRS, CDR2 YFSETQ. The CDR3 nucleotides are TGCGCCAGCAGCTTGTCAGGGACAAGCTCCTATAATTCACCCCTCCACTTT. Amino acid sequence: CASSLSGTSSYNSPLHF.

This clone showed up just a few times. The chain recombines TRBV5-1 with TRBJ2-6, with 8 nucleotides matching TRBD1. This CDR3 has 21 amino acids. CDR1 and CDR2 (germline): SGHRS, YFSETQ. V was clipped by 0 bases and J by 0 bases; unmatched bases: 14. In DNA form, the CDR3 reads TGCGCCAGCAGCTTGGCGCTAATTCCTCGACAGGGGCCCTCTGGGGCCAACGTCCTGACTTTC. Its translation: CASSLALIPRQGPSGANVLTF.

This CDR3 reads CASRSGGARDTGELFF. For the CDR3, the DNA is TGTGCCAGCAGGTCAGGGGGGGCTAGGGACACCGGGGAGCTGTTTTTT. This chain links TRBV28 with TRBJ2-2; D might be TRBD1 or TRBD2, each matching 7 bases. Germline V gene sequence: CDR1 MDHEN, CDR2 SYDVKM. V lost 6 bases to trimming and J lost 3 bases, with 17 bases between them. This CDR3 spans 16 amino acids.

The gene calls are TRBV5-1 and TRBJ2-3; the D is unclear. Germline CDR1 and CDR2: SGHRS and YFSETQ. This CDR3 comprises 14 residues. With 7 bases removed from V and 3 bases from J, the gap between germline ends came to 15 bases. CDR3: CASGPTDGTDTQYF. The DNA for the CDR3 is TGCGCCAGCGGCCCCACTGATGGGACAGATACGCAGTATTTT.

The rearrangement joins TRBV9 to TRBJ1-1, with TRBD1 identical over 9 bases. The CDR3 has 13 amino acids. The germline V gene has CDR1 SGDLS and CDR2 YYNGEE. V was pared by 4 bases and J by 5 bases, with 3 bases of the junction left unmatched. DNA of the CDR3: TGTGCCAGCAGCCTGGACAGGGGTACTGAAGCTTTCTTT. Its protein product is CASSLDRGTEAFF.

This clone was observed a handful of times. The chain has TRBV6-6 and TRBJ2-7, with 9 bases identical to TRBD2. This CDR3 comprises 17 residues. J was trimmed by 3 bases and V by 5 bases; bases with no gene match: 14. The germline gives CDR1 MNHNY, CDR2 SVGAGI (reference sequence). The CDR3 loop reads CASSLSSGGSLRYEQYF. For the CDR3, the DNA is TGTGCCAGCAGTCTATCGAGCGGGGGGAGTCTACGCTACGAGCAGTACTTC.

The V call is TRBV24-1, the J call TRBJ2-1; D is tentatively TRBD1 or TRBD2 (6 bases each). There are 14 residues in the CDR3. V was trimmed by 6 bases and J by 2 bases, leaving 10 bases between them. CDR1 KGHDR and CDR2 SFDVKD come from the germline V gene. The CDR3: CATSKGGPYNEQFF. CDR3 bases: TGTGCCACCAGTAAGGGGGGCCCCTACAATGAGCAGTTCTTC.